The sequence of this TCR beta chain was determined in a study of PD-1 blockade in classical Hodgkin lymphoma. Study-level findings and limits: Exclusion applied to patients who initiated nivolumab less than 1 year following ASCT. For complete responders, baseline diversity was comparable to that of newly diagnosed patients.

CDR1 and CDR2 from the germline V gene are SGHNT and YENEEA. The CDR3 has 15 amino acids. V trimming: 5 bases; J trimming: 4 bases; junction bases outside the gene matches: 8. The patients all showed relapse after autologous stem cell transplantation, while their brentuximab vedotin exposure varied. This clone was picked up one time. Its antigen remains unidentified. TCRdb keeps only in-frame clones here, not all; method: immunoSEQ multiplex PCR. The sample shows about 6,600 clones, 85% to 90% of them seen only once. This sequence was found in a human donor with classical Hodgkin lymphoma. Here the sequenced sample was peripheral blood mononuclear cells (PBMCs), taken before the second cycle of nivolumab. The chain joins TRBV11-3 to TRBJ1-2, with 9 bases lining up with TRBD1. This CDR3 is CASSTHRGRGYGYTF. For the CDR3, the DNA is TGTGCCAGCAGCACCCACAGGGGGCGCGGCTATGGCTACACCTTC. Combining the CDR3 with reference TRBV11-3 and TRBJ1-2 gives the whole variable domain EAGVVQSPRYKIIEKKQPVAFWCNPISGHNTLYWYLQNLGQGPELLIRYENEEAVDDSQLPKDRFSAERLKGVDSTLKIQPAELGDSAVYLCASSTHRGRGYGYTFGSGTRLTVV.